What follows are 22 T cell receptor beta chains derived from one specimen sequenced in a study of cytomegalovirus exposure and HLA in healthy donors. 60 Vbeta and 13 Jbeta primers were used in PCR. Sequencing was performed with immunoSEQ multiplex PCR; in TCRdb, only in-frame clones are kept and a portion is missing. The table records 200,000 to 250,000 clones, about 70% of them present only once. The sample was PBMCs. The origin of the receptors is a woman in her 30s in good health and CMV-seronegative.

The V and J genes are TRBV19 and TRBJ1-5; 7 bases agree with TRBD1. V dropped 7 bases and J dropped 4; count of bases not matched to a gene: 7. Germline V gene data show CDR1 as LNHDA and CDR2 as SQIVND (reference sequence). CDR3 length: 14 amino acids. The CDR3 reads CASTPTGTNQPQHF. CDR3 DNA: TGTGCCAGTACCCCGACAGGGACAAATCAGCCCCAGCATTTT.

The genes are TRBV19 and TRBJ1-5; the D gene is possibly TRBD1 (6 bases). The CDR3 contains 13 residues. V shed 7 bases and J shed 1 base, with 8 bases lying between them. The germline V gene has CDR1 LNHDA and CDR2 SQIVND (reference sequence). The CDR3 region has the DNA TGTGCCAGTACCGGACAGAGCAATCAGCCCCAGCATTTT. Protein sequence: CASTGQSNQPQHF.

The rearrangement joins TRBV11-2 to TRBJ2-7; the D gene is possibly TRBD1 (6 bases). This CDR3 comprises 14 residues. V gave up 8 bases and J gave up 0 bases, with 14 bases separating them. Per germline, CDR1 SGHAT and CDR2 FQNNGV. CDR3 sequence reads: CASGWTVNSYEQYF. The CDR3 DNA is TGTGCCAGCGGGTGGACAGTAAACTCCTACGAGCAGTACTTC.

V gene TRBV7-8 combines with J gene TRBJ1-1; D ambiguous. Between the trimmed V and J ends, which lost 1 base and 4 bases, there was a span of 13 bases. Looked up from germline, CDR1 is SGHVS and CDR2 is FQNEAQ. The CDR3 sequence is 15 residues long. The CDR3 nucleotides are TGTGCCAGCAGCTTAGGTTCGGGTCGTAGCACTGAAGCTTTCTTT. Protein: CASSLGSGRSTEAFF.

The chain carries TRBV6-5 and TRBJ1-4, with 7 bases lining up with TRBD1. J gave up 8 bases and V 5 bases, and 5 bases lay outside the gene matches. The germline gives CDR1 MNHEY, CDR2 SVGAGI. This CDR3 contains 13 residues. CDR3 residues: CASSPGGQEKLFF. The CDR3 nucleotides read TGTGCCAGCAGTCCAGGGGGGCAGGAAAAACTGTTTTTT.

The chain joins TRBV9 to TRBJ1-4; 8 positions agree with TRBD1. V was clipped by 5 bases and J by 8 bases; unmatched bases: 11. Germline V gene sequence: CDR1 SGDLS, CDR2 YYNGEE. This CDR3 is 15 amino acids long. The CDR3 DNA is TGTGCCAGCAGTGCGGGAGACAGGGGATTAGAAAAACTGTTTTTT. It translates to CASSAGDRGLEKLFF. The full variable domain, its missing parts supplied by reference TRBV9 and TRBJ1-4, is DSGVTQTPKHLITATGQRVTLRCSPRSGDLSVYWYQQSLDQGLQFLIQYYNGEERAKGNILERFSAQQFPDLHSELNLSSLELGDSALYFCASSAGDRGLEKLFFGSGTQLSVL.

The rearrangement joins TRBV5-1 to TRBJ2-3; TRBD2 matches 12 bases. In germline, CDR1 is SGHRS, CDR2 YFSETQ. This CDR3 has 17 amino acids. The junction had 6 bases not matched to a gene; V was cut back by 0 bases and J by 4 bases. The CDR3 nucleotides are TGCGCCAGCAGCTTGGGGGTGACTAGCGGGGGACCAGATACGCAGTATTTT. Translation: CASSLGVTSGGPDTQYF.

The chain employs TRBV25-1 and TRBJ2-5; tentative D call: TRBD1 (6 bases). The tail of the sequence fits TRBJ2-7 better, so the J call may be wrong. Germline CDR1 and CDR2: MGHDK and SYGVNS. This CDR3 region has 14 residues. The DNA of the CDR3 is TGTGCCAGCGAACCGGGACATGGAACCTACGAGCAGTACTTC. Translating gives CASEPGHGTYEQYF.

The chain has TRBV11-1 and TRBJ2-3; D gene uncertain. Germline V gene sequence: CDR1 SGHAT, CDR2 FQDESV (reference sequence). The CDR3 runs 13 residues. Trimming took 3 bases from V and 4 from J, leaving 8 bases between them. The DNA of the CDR3 is TGTGCCAGCAGCTTGGGCTTGGCAGATACGCAGTATTTT. As protein: CASSLGLADTQYF.

V usage is TRBV19 and J usage is TRBJ1-5; the match to TRBD1 covers 8 bases. From germline, CDR1 is LNHDA and CDR2 SQIVND (reference sequence). The junction had 7 bases not matched to a gene; V was cut back by 2 bases and J by 7 bases. This CDR3 contains 15 residues. The CDR3 loop reads CASSIIRTGRQPQHF. The CDR3 DNA reads as TGTGCCAGTAGTATAATCAGGACAGGGCGGCAGCCCCAGCATTTT.

The chain combines TRBV28 with TRBJ2-7, with TRBD1 matching over 7 bases. Germline V CDR1 and CDR2: MDHEN, SYDVKM. The CDR3 is 12 amino acids. Trimming at V came to 7 bases and at J to 9 bases, leaving 9 bases not matched to a gene. The CDR3 nucleotides read TGTGCCAGCACCCTCAGGGACAGCGGGCAGTACTTC. Translation: CASTLRDSGQYF.

This chain uses TRBV6-1 with TRBJ2-1, with D perhaps TRBD1 (5 bases). This CDR3 comprises 14 residues. V was shortened by 7 bases and J by 0 bases, with 10 bases between the two germline ends. Germline V gene sequence: CDR1 MNHNS, CDR2 SASEGT. The CDR3 region is CASKDSPSYNEQFF. The CDR3 DNA reads TGTGCCAGCAAAGACAGCCCCTCCTACAATGAGCAGTTCTTC.

About this clone: One junction end disagrees with the germline gene, perhaps due to a read error. The chain joins TRBV5-6 to TRBJ1-1; unclear D gene. This CDR3 has 13 amino acids. Per the germline V gene, CDR1 is SGHDT and CDR2 is YYEEEE. This chain's CDR3 is CASSFSANTEAFF. In DNA, the CDR3 is TGTGCCAGCAGCTTCAGCGCGAACACTGAGGCTTTCTTT. Using reference TRBV5-6 and TRBJ1-1 for the parts outside the CDR3, the full variable domain is DAGVTQSPTHLIKTRGQQVTLRCSPKSGHDTVSWYQQALGQGPQFIFQYYEEEERQRGNFPDRFSGHQFPNYSSELNVNALLLGDSALYLCASSFSANTEAFFGQGTRLTVV.

This chain connects TRBV2 to TRBJ2-3, with D possibly TRBD1 on 5 matching bases. The CDR3 consists of 13 residues. In germline, CDR1 is SNHLY, CDR2 FYNNEI. The V gene lost 6 bases and the J gene lost 2 bases, with 9 bases spanning the gap. CDR3 amino acids: CASRSGITDTQYF. CDR3 DNA: TGTGCCAGCAGATCAGGGATCACAGATACGCAGTATTTT.

On this clone itself: The junction shows a germline mismatch at one end, possibly a read error. V gene TRBV4-1 combines with J gene TRBJ1-2, with 7 positions matching TRBD1. The CDR3 spans 13 residues. The V gene's germline CDR1 is MGHRA and CDR2 YSYEKL. The CDR3, as DNA: TGTGCCAGCAGCCCACAGGGGAATGGTGGCTACACCTTC. It is translated as CASSPQGNGGYTF.

A single count supports this clone. This chain joins TRBV9 and TRBJ1-5; 8 bases map to TRBD1. Germline V gene sequence: CDR1 SGDLS, CDR2 YYNGEE. The CDR3 totals 14 residues. V lost 3 bases, J lost 6 bases, and 5 bases stayed unmatched. The CDR3 DNA sequence: TGTGCCAGCAGCGCCGACAGGGGCCCTCAGCCCCAGCATTTT. Translated, it gives CASSADRGPQPQHF.

The chain employs TRBV5-1 and TRBJ1-6; TRBD1 aligns across 7 bases. In germline, CDR1 is SGHRS, CDR2 YFSETQ. V trimming: 0 bases; J trimming: 4 bases; junction bases outside the gene matches: 16. This CDR3 has 20 residues. This CDR3 is CASSLVGSKGGGLYNSPLHF. The CDR3 coding sequence is TGCGCCAGCAGCTTGGTTGGTTCCAAAGGGGGCGGTCTTTATAATTCACCCCTCCACTTT.

This sequence joins TRBV18 and TRBJ2-1, with 12 bases lining up with TRBD1. After removal of 4 bases from V and 7 bases from J, the junction contained 8 bases not matched to a gene. There are 16 residues in the CDR3. Germline loops: CDR1 KGHSH, CDR2 LQKENI. The CDR3 DNA reads TGTGCCAGCTCACTCGGCGGGACAGGGGGCTGGAATGAGCAGTTCTTC. Protein sequence: CASSLGGTGGWNEQFF.

The genes are TRBV11-2 and TRBJ2-2; no definite D call. V was cut by 4 bases and J by 3 bases, with 3 bases left in between. This CDR3 is built from 12 residues. Per germline, CDR1 SGHAT and CDR2 FQNNGV. The CDR3 DNA reads as TGTGCCAGCAGCTCGGACACCGGGGAGCTGTTTTTT. Protein: CASSSDTGELFF. Looking up the rest from reference TRBV11-2 and TRBJ2-2 gives the full variable domain: EAGVAQSPRYKIIEKRQSVAFWCNPISGHATLYWYQQILGQGPKLLIQFQNNGVVDDSQLPKDRFSAERLKGVDSTLKIQPAKLEDSAVYLCASSSDTGELFFGEGSRLTVL.

V gene TRBV30 combines with J gene TRBJ1-1, with 9 bases fitting TRBD1. CDR3 length equals 13 residues. J was trimmed by 3 bases and V by 3 bases; bases with no gene match: 2. Looked up from germline, CDR1 is GTSNPN and CDR2 is SVGIG (reference sequence). As DNA, the CDR3 is TGTGCCTGGAGCGACAGGGGGGACACTGAAGCTTTCTTT. Protein: CAWSDRGDTEAFF.

This clone was seen a handful of times. The junction departs from the called germline gene at one end, perhaps through a read error. The genes are TRBV7-9 and TRBJ2-1, with D tentatively TRBD2 (6 bases). CDR1 and CDR2 from the germline V gene are SEHNR and FQNEAQ (reference sequence). This CDR3 is built from 14 residues. The chain's CDR3 is CSSSRDSPGSEQFF. The CDR3 nucleotides are TGTTCCAGCAGCAGGGACTCCCCGGGGAGCGAGCAGTTCTTC.

The V and J genes are TRBV5-6 and TRBJ1-2; the match to TRBD1 covers 8 bases. CDR3 length: 13 residues. After removal of 2 bases from V and 5 bases from J, the junction contained 2 bases not matched to a gene. The germline V gene has CDR1 SGHDT and CDR2 YYEEEE. CDR3 DNA sequence: TGTGCCAGCAGCTTCGGACAGGGTTATGGCTACACCTTC. The encoded protein is CASSFGQGYGYTF.